This T cell receptor (beta chain) was identified during a study of blood T cell repertoires in COVID-19. Germline V gene lookup returns CDR1 KGHSH and CDR2 LQKENI. Losses at the gene ends were 0 bases for V and 4 bases for J; bases not matched to a gene: 4. This CDR3 has 15 residues. As handled by the study authors: Researchers report that nucleated cell counts were estimated from reference gene primer amplification. Method: immunoSEQ multiplex PCR; TCRdb's copy keeps in-frame clones and lacks some. V, J and clone size are those of that table, while D and trimming were read from the DNA. Of some 80,000 clones in the sample, 78% were seen once. This clone was seen only once.

The chain links TRBV18 to TRBJ2-3; 7 bases agree with TRBD2. This sequence originates from a human donor in a cohort sampled during active COVID-19. Sequencing was done on a sample of peripheral blood. This CDR3 reads CASSPPGGRADTQYF. Here the CDR3 DNA reads TGTGCCAGCTCACCACCTGGAGGGAGGGCAGATACGCAGTATTTT. The entire variable domain, with the rest obtained from reference TRBV18 and TRBJ2-3, is as follows: NAGVMQNPRHLVRRRGQEARLRCSPMKGHSHVYWYRQLPEEGLKFMVYLQKENIIDESGMPKERFSAEFPKEGPSILRIQQVVRGDSAAYFCASSPPGGRADTQYFGPGTRLTVL.